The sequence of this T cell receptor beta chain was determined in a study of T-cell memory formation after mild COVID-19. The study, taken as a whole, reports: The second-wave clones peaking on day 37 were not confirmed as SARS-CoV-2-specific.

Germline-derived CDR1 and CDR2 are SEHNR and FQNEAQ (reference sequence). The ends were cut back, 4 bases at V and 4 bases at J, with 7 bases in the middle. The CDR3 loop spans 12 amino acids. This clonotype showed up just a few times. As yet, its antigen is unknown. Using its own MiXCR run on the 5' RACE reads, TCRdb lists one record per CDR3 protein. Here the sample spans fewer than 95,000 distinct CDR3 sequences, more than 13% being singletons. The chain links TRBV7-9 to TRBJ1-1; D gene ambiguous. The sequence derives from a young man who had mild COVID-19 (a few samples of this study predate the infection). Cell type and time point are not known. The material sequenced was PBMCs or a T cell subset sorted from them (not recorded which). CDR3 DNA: TGTGCCAGCAGCTCAAGGGTCACTGAAGCTTTCTTT. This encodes CASSSRVTEAFF.